The 5 T cell receptor beta chains listed next were all sequenced from one sample in a study of blood T cell repertoires in COVID-19. Libraries were prepared by immunoSEQ multiplex PCR; TCRdb keeps only in-frame clonotypes and omits some of them. The data hold fewer than 150,000 clones, with under 90% observed a single time. Sequencing was performed on peripheral blood. These TCRs come from a woman of 80 years or more in a cohort sampled during active or convalescent COVID-19.

The chain has TRBV18 and TRBJ2-4; possibly TRBD2 for D (5 bases). CDR1 is KGHSH, CDR2 LQKENI, per germline. This CDR3 is 17 amino acids long. V dropped 2 bases and J dropped 3 bases, with 17 bases sitting between them. The CDR3: CASSPSYSGVGKNIQYF. The DNA for the CDR3 is TGTGCCAGCTCACCATCTTATTCCGGGGTGGGCAAAAACATTCAGTACTTC.

This clone was observed a single time. The V call is TRBV9, the J call TRBJ1-1; D remains ambiguous. With 0 bases removed from V and 0 bases from J, the gap between germline ends came to 6 bases. Germline V gene lookup returns CDR1 SGDLS and CDR2 YYNGEE. The CDR3 has 14 residues. The DNA of the CDR3 is TGTGCCAGCAGCGTAGGCAGAATGAACACTGAAGCTTTCTTT. Amino acid sequence: CASSVGRMNTEAFF.

The chain combines TRBV15 with TRBJ1-3; D unresolved. V was trimmed by 3 bases and J by 0 bases, leaving 9 bases between them. Looked up from germline, CDR1 is LNHNV and CDR2 is YYDKDF (reference sequence). The CDR3 totals 15 residues. The CDR3 nucleotides are TGTGCCACCAGCAGCGACTTTTACTCTGGAAACACCATATATTTT. Translated, it gives CATSSDFYSGNTIYF.

This sequence joins TRBV11-2 and TRBJ2-1; no firm D call. CDR1 is SGHAT and CDR2 is FQNNGV in the germline V gene. Between the trimmed V and J ends, which lost 4 bases and 5 bases, there was a span of 9 bases. The CDR3 sequence is 13 residues long. CDR3 DNA: TGTGCCAGCAGCTCGAACCACAACAATGAGCAGTTCTTC. Translation gives CASSSNHNNEQFF.

The rearrangement joins TRBV5-1 to TRBJ1-2; 9 positions agree with TRBD1. Germline lookup yields CDR1 SGHRS and CDR2 YFSETQ. This CDR3 comprises 15 residues. With V trimmed by 4 bases and J by 6 bases, 10 bases remained unmatched. CDR3 sequence reads: CASSRSRTGADGYTF. The CDR3 DNA sequence: TGCGCCAGCAGCCGATCGCGGACAGGGGCGGATGGCTACACCTTC.